The 13 T cell receptor beta chains presented below share a single source sample, sequenced in a study of T cells in Graves' hyperthyroidism and ophthalmopathy. The TCR beta CDR3 regions underwent amplification using RNA transcripts as the source. HTBI primers were used for first-round RT-PCR of the TCR CDR3. TCRdb analysed the multiplex PCR reads with MiXCR anew, one entry per CDR3 protein. This table has hundreds of thousands of distinct CDR3 sequences, about 20% appearing once. Sequencing was done on a sample of blood. These TCRs come from a man aged 40-50 years with Graves' ophthalmopathy.

This chain links TRBV15 with TRBJ1-5, with unresolved D. The germline CDR1 and CDR2 sequences are LNHNV and YYDKDF (reference sequence). This CDR3 is built from 14 residues. The V end lost 6 bases, the J end lost 5 bases, and 14 bases lay between the germline ends. DNA of the CDR3: TGTGCCACCAGTCTGGGGATTGGGCATCAGCCCCAGCATTTT. This gives the protein CATSLGIGHQPQHF.

The chain has TRBV20-1 and TRBJ1-6; D gene unclear. V lost 2 bases and J lost 2, with 10 bases in between. This CDR3 is built from 15 residues. Germline lookup yields CDR1 DFQATT and CDR2 SNEGSKA (reference sequence). The DNA for the CDR3 is TGCAGTGCTAGACCCCCGGGCGCCTATAATTCACCCCTCCACTTT. This gives the protein CSARPPGAYNSPLHF.

The chain joins TRBV28 to TRBJ2-5; TRBD2 aligns across 13 bases. This CDR3 spans 18 amino acids. Trimming removed 5 bases from V and 4 bases from J; junction bases left unmatched: 13. Germline V gene sequence: CDR1 MDHEN, CDR2 SYDVKM. Here the CDR3 reads CASSPSGTSGARAETQYF. The CDR3 DNA follows: TGTGCCAGCAGTCCTTCCGGGACTAGCGGGGCTAGGGCAGAGACCCAGTACTTC. The full variable domain, in which reference TRBV28 and TRBJ2-5 provide the parts outside the CDR3, is DVKVTQSSRYLVKRTGEKVFLECVQDMDHENMFWYRQDPGLGLRLIYFSYDVKMKEKGDIPEGYSVSREKKERFSLILESASTNQTSMYLCASSPSGTSGARAETQYFGPGTRLLVL.

This chain links TRBV7-9 with TRBJ2-5; D not resolved. V shed 5 bases and J shed 1 base, with 8 bases lying between them. The CDR3 has 13 residues. In germline, CDR1 is SEHNR, CDR2 FQNEAQ (reference sequence). CDR3 sequence (DNA): TGTGCCAGCAGCCTACCGGTCCAAGAGACCCAGTACTTC. Protein product: CASSLPVQETQYF. Combining the CDR3 with reference TRBV7-9 and TRBJ2-5 gives the whole variable domain DTGVSQNPRHKITKRGQNVTFRCDPISEHNRLYWYRQTLGQGPEFLTYFQNEAQLEKSRLLSDRFSAERPKGSFSTLEIQRTEQGDSAMYLCASSLPVQETQYFGPGTRLLVL.

CDR3 residues: CASSITGTSGRTDTQYF. DNA for the CDR3: TGTGCCAGCAGTATAACCGGGACTAGCGGGAGGACGGATACGCAGTATTTT. This sequence joins TRBV27 and TRBJ2-3, with 15 bases lining up with TRBD2. CDR3 size: 17 residues. Germline CDR1 and CDR2: MNHEY and SMNVEV (reference sequence). With 5 bases clipped from V and 6 bases from J, the junction kept 9 bases outside the gene matches.

This clonotype was observed a handful of times. A read error may produce the germline difference seen at one junction end. The chain employs TRBV7-9 and TRBJ2-7, with unresolved D. Per germline, CDR1 SEHNR and CDR2 FQNEAQ (reference sequence). The CDR3 contains 11 residues. CDR3 residues: CTSSLSYEQYF. The CDR3 nucleotides read TGTACCAGCAGCCTCTCCTACGAGCAGTACTTC.

This clonotype has more than one count but fewer than ten. The genes are TRBV9 and TRBJ1-2; D gene ambiguous. Deletions cut 0 bases from V and 8 bases from J, with 20 bases between. The CDR3 consists of 16 residues. Germline-derived CDR1 and CDR2 are SGDLS and YYNGEE. Written as DNA, the CDR3 is TGTGCCAGCAGCGTAGGGCCGGGAACCTCATCGGGCGGCTACACCTTC. The encoded protein is CASSVGPGTSSGGYTF.

This clonotype was counted between two and nine times. The junction does not match germline at one end; this may be a read error. V usage is TRBV12-3 or TRBV12-4 and J usage is TRBJ2-3; tentatively, D is TRBD2 (6 bases). This CDR3 is 13 amino acids long. The CDR3 DNA sequence: TGTGTCAGCAGTTTGGAGGGAACGGGGACGCAGTATTTT. Protein sequence: CVSSLEGTGTQYF.

There are many counts of this clonotype. The genes are TRBV12-3 or TRBV12-4 and TRBJ2-5; D is ambiguous. The CDR3 is 14 amino acids. V was clipped by 0 bases and J by 7 bases, with 12 bases between them. The CDR3 loop reads CASSLARSVGTQYF. The CDR3 DNA is TGTGCCAGCAGTTTAGCGCGGAGCGTTGGGACCCAGTACTTC.

The chain recombines TRBV6-1 with TRBJ2-7; D possibly corresponds to TRBD1 (5 bases). Between the trimmed V and J ends, which lost 2 bases and 0 bases, there was a span of 11 bases. The CDR3 is 15 amino acids. Germline assignment: CDR1 MNHNS and CDR2 SASEGT. CDR3 protein: CASSEIQAPSYEQYF. In DNA, the CDR3 is TGTGCCAGCAGTGAAATACAGGCTCCCTCCTACGAGCAGTACTTC.

This clonotype was seen repeatedly, ten times or more. The chain uses TRBV27 and TRBJ1-2; 11 bases are shared with TRBD1. Trimming at V came to 5 bases and at J to 8 bases, leaving 7 bases not matched to a gene. The CDR3 is 14 amino acids. CDR1 and CDR2 from the germline V gene are MNHEY and SMNVEV (reference sequence). CDR3 loop: CASSTRTGGEGYTF. As DNA, the CDR3 is TGTGCCAGCAGTACCCGGACAGGGGGCGAGGGCTACACCTTC.

This clonotype has just a few counts. J is TRBJ2-7 and V is TRBV7-8; D uncertain. The CDR3 has 19 residues. Per germline, CDR1 SGHVS and CDR2 FQNEAQ. The V and J ends lost 0 bases and 0 bases respectively, with 21 bases between them. CDR3 sequence: CASSLARFLAGQPSYEQYF. The CDR3 DNA reads as TGTGCCAGCAGCTTAGCGAGGTTTTTGGCAGGCCAGCCCTCCTACGAGCAGTACTTC.

This clonotype came up a few times. The chain recombines TRBV20-1 with TRBJ2-5, with TRBD2 as a possible D gene (6 bases). The CDR3 runs to 12 residues. CDR1 is DFQATT, CDR2 SNEGSKA, per germline (reference sequence). Trimming removed 3 bases at V and 5 bases at J, with 10 bases between. CDR3 in DNA: TGCAGTGCTAGTACTAGCCCGGAGACCCAGTACTTC. It translates to CSASTSPETQYF.